This entry is about one T cell receptor beta chain. The data were taken from a study of blood T cell repertoires in COVID-19. This CDR3 has 15 residues. CDR1 is SGHDT and CDR2 is YYEEEE in the germline V gene. V trimming: 1 base; J trimming: 6 bases; junction bases outside the gene matches: 5. Sequencing used immunoSEQ multiplex PCR; TCRdb keeps in-frame clones, though not all of them. The sample includes about 68,000 clones, 65% to 90% of them seen just once. The sequence came from a man in his fifties with acute or convalescent COVID-19. Sequencing was performed on peripheral blood. The chain combines TRBV5-6 with TRBJ2-1; TRBD2 aligns across 9 bases. The CDR3 DNA reads TGTGCCAGCAGCTTGTGGGCTAGCGGGGCCAATGAGCAGTTCTTC. Encoded protein: CASSLWASGANEQFF.